This TCR beta chain came from a study of T cells in Graves' hyperthyroidism and ophthalmopathy. Study overall: Peripheral blood was taken when the disease was first diagnosed, before any treatment began.

Overall study findings and caveats: Researchers report that a 13 V-J model separated ophthalmopathy from stable hyperthyroidism.

TCR beta CDR3 regions were amplified from RNA. Using the HTBI primer set, a first-round RT-PCR was run on the TCR CDR3. In TCRdb, the multiplex PCR reads were re-called with MiXCR into one record per CDR3 protein. Here the sample spans over 200,000 distinct CDR3 sequences, around 16% being singletons. This clonotype was detected many times. Its antigen remains unknown. V lost 9 bases and J 2 bases, leaving 11 bases between the germline ends. Germline V gene data show CDR1 as SGHTA and CDR2 as FQGNSA. The CDR3 sequence is 13 residues long. Sequenced input: blood. This sequence originates from a man aged 35 to 55 with Graves' hyperthyroidism. This chain links TRBV7-2 with TRBJ2-1, with a possible D match to TRBD2 (5 bases). CDR3 amino acids: CASCSATYNEQFF. CDR3 DNA: TGTGCCAGTTGTAGCGCAACCTACAATGAGCAGTTCTTC. Supplemented by reference TRBV7-2 and TRBJ2-1, the full variable domain reads GAGVSQSPSNKVTEKGKDVELRCDPISGHTALYWYRQSLGQGLEFLIYFQGNSAPDKSGLPSDRFSAERTGGSVSTLTIQRTQQEDSAVYLCASCSATYNEQFFGPGTRLTVL.